The T cell receptor (beta chain) described here comes from a study of immune heterogeneity within non-small cell lung tumors. Study findings and constraints: There were identical dominant CDR3 beta clonotypes recurring across tumor sites within a patient, together with site-unique high-frequency clones.

This CDR3 contains 13 residues. The ends lost 4 bases at V and 4 bases at J; junction bases unmatched: 1. CDR1 and CDR2 from the germline V gene are MNHEY and SVGAGI. On this clonotype itself: Antigen unknown.

As template, the study used bulk tumor genomic DNA at approximately 610 ng per sample. The authors collected several far-apart biopsies from each primary tumor during surgery. Before undergoing curative surgery, patients had newly diagnosed non-small cell lung cancer that was untreated. Amplifying TCR beta CDR3 involved multiplex PCR carried out with 32 V and 13 J primers. TCRdb independently ran MiXCR on the multiplex PCR reads; one entry per CDR3 protein. The sample shows about 2,800 distinct CDR3 sequences, 55% of them seen only once. Sample: lung tumor tissue. The chain links TRBV6-5 to TRBJ2-1; 7 bases are a match to TRBD2. This clonotype was sampled from a man aged 55 to 70 with non-small cell lung cancer. The CDR3 DNA reads as TGTGCCAGCAGTTGGGGACTATACAATGAGCAGTTCTTC. Its protein is CASSWGLYNEQFF.